The 25 T cell receptor beta chains in this list originate from one sample, sequenced in a study of T-cell memory formation after mild COVID-19. TCRdb re-called the 5' RACE reads through MiXCR, storing one row per CDR3 protein. The repertoire holds a few hundred thousand distinct CDR3 sequences, approximately 19% seen once, with roughly 21% in the top ten. Sample: PBMCs or a T cell subset sorted from them (not recorded which). These receptors originate from a man between 18 and 35 years old who had mild COVID-19 (a few samples of this study predate the infection). Cell type and time point are not known.

The table lists this clonotype with a few counts. This chain joins TRBV4-1 and TRBJ1-4; perhaps TRBD1 as D (5 bases). This CDR3 is 13 amino acids long. Per germline, CDR1 MGHRA and CDR2 YSYEKL. Trimming left V 4 bases short and J 13 bases short, with 16 bases between. The CDR3 bases are TGCGCCAGCAGCCGTATGGGGGGAGGAGGACTGTTTTTT. Translated: CASSRMGGGGLFF.

The chain uses TRBV20-1 and TRBJ1-5; D is undetermined. Germline V gives CDR1 DFQATT, CDR2 SNEGSKA (reference sequence). Trimming removed 2 bases from V and 9 bases from J, with 14 bases in between. The CDR3 runs to 13 residues. The DNA for the CDR3 is TGCAGTGCTAGACCTTCCGCCTTCGGGCCCCAGCATTTT. Translation gives CSARPSAFGPQHF.

J is TRBJ1-1 and V is TRBV7-2; D possibly corresponds to TRBD1 (5 bases). The CDR3 spans 15 residues. Germline V gene lookup returns CDR1 SGHTA and CDR2 FQGNSA. The germline V and J ends were trimmed by 5 bases and 1 base, with 14 bases remaining between them. This chain's CDR3 is CASSTWWGGNTEAFF. CDR3 in DNA: TGTGCCAGCAGCACGTGGTGGGGGGGGAACACTGAAGCTTTCTTT.

The chain is built from TRBV28 and TRBJ2-3; 8 nucleotides align to TRBD1. With V trimmed by 6 bases and J by 3 bases, 11 bases remained unmatched. The CDR3 covers 16 residues. Germline assignment: CDR1 MDHEN and CDR2 SYDVKM. CDR3 protein: CASSYPQGADTDTQYF. The CDR3 DNA reads TGTGCCAGCAGCTACCCTCAGGGGGCTGATACAGATACGCAGTATTTT.

This clonotype has more than one count but fewer than ten. The chain joins TRBV4-3 to TRBJ1-6; TRBD1 aligns across 7 bases. Unmatched junction bases numbered 7, after V lost 4 bases and J lost 7 bases. Germline CDR1 LGHNA, CDR2 YSLEER. The CDR3 is 15 amino acids. The CDR3 here is CASSPIEGANSPLHF. Here the CDR3 DNA reads TGCGCCAGCAGCCCCATAGAGGGGGCCAATTCACCCCTCCACTTT.

This clonotype appeared a few times. The chain couples TRBV6-1 to TRBJ2-7; 10 bases match TRBD1. J lost 4 bases, V lost 5 bases, and 5 bases had no gene match. Germline CDR1 is MNHNS and CDR2 is SASEGT. The CDR3 contains 14 residues. CDR3 sequence reads: CASSLTGGGYEQYF. The CDR3 nucleotides are TGTGCCAGCAGTTTGACAGGGGGCGGTTACGAGCAGTACTTC.

This clonotype appeared a few times. The rearrangement links TRBV4-1 to TRBJ2-1; the D is unclear. V lost 4 bases and J lost 7, with 11 bases in between. The length of the CDR3 is 13 residues. Germline CDR1 is MGHRA and CDR2 is YSYEKL. DNA of the CDR3: TGCGCCAGCAGCCCCCTCGGTTCTAATGAGCAGTTCTTC. Translated: CASSPLGSNEQFF.

This clonotype was observed a handful of times. The chain combines TRBV19 with TRBJ1-2; unclear D gene. The germline V gene has CDR1 LNHDA and CDR2 SQIVND (reference sequence). CDR3 length: 13 amino acids. Trimming pared 5 bases from V and 4 bases from J, leaving 11 bases between. The CDR3 region is CASSPDWLYGYTF. As DNA, the CDR3 is TGTGCCAGTAGTCCTGACTGGCTCTATGGCTACACCTTC.

This clonotype was counted only a few times. The gene calls are TRBV29-1 and TRBJ2-1; D ambiguous. Trimming took 7 bases from V and 10 from J, leaving 11 bases between them. Germline CDR1 reads SQVTM; CDR2 reads ANQGSEA. This CDR3 has 10 residues. The CDR3: CSAIHGEQFF. The CDR3 nucleotides read TGCAGCGCTATCCACGGGGAGCAGTTCTTC.

The CDR3 here is CSVETQGSMDTQYF. CDR3 in DNA: TGCAGCGTTGAAACGCAGGGATCAATGGATACGCAGTATTTT. The chain combines TRBV29-1 with TRBJ2-3; a possible D gene is TRBD1 (5 bases). V was trimmed by 2 bases and J by 6 bases, leaving 15 bases between them. Per germline, CDR1 SQVTM and CDR2 ANQGSEA. The CDR3 covers 14 residues.

A few counts support this clonotype. V is TRBV5-1 and J is TRBJ2-3; a weak D match, TRBD2 (5 bases). This CDR3 has 14 residues. Per germline, CDR1 SGHRS and CDR2 YFSETQ. The V end lost 0 bases, the J end lost 4 bases, and 9 bases lay between the germline ends. CDR3 nucleotides: TGCGCCAGCAGCTTGGCGGGGAGAGCAGATACGCAGTATTTT. Its protein product is CASSLAGRADTQYF.

The chain employs TRBV7-2 and TRBJ2-5; 9 bases are shared with TRBD2. Germline V gene data show CDR1 as SGHTA and CDR2 as FQGNSA. The CDR3 has 16 amino acids. Trimming removed 1 base from V and 2 bases from J; junction bases left unmatched: 5. Here the CDR3 DNA reads TGTGCCAGCAGCTTAGTTCGGCTAGCGGGGCAAGAGACCCAGTACTTC. It yields the protein CASSLVRLAGQETQYF.

V usage is TRBV4-1 and J usage is TRBJ2-5; D gene ambiguous. Germline CDR1 MGHRA, CDR2 YSYEKL. The CDR3 length is 14 residues. Trimming cost V 4 bases and J 4 bases, with 13 bases left between them. The CDR3, as DNA: TGCGCCAGCAGCCTTCCGAGCCTCGGAGAGACCCAGTACTTC. It encodes CASSLPSLGETQYF.

The chain employs TRBV12-3 or TRBV12-4 and TRBJ2-5; perhaps TRBD2 as D (6 bases). Trimming stripped 7 bases from V and 2 bases from J, with 14 bases between. The CDR3 contains 14 residues. CDR3: CASTSHGGQETQYF. CDR3 bases: TGTGCCAGCACCTCACATGGGGGGCAAGAGACCCAGTACTTC.

The sample holds a few counts of this clonotype. Possible read error: a much larger clone is one base away. This chain links TRBV20-1 with TRBJ2-5, with 15 bases aligning to TRBD2. CDR3 length: 14 amino acids. V shed 5 bases and J 2 bases; nucleotides not matched to a gene: 0. Germline V gene sequence: CDR1 DFQATT, CDR2 SNEGSKA (reference sequence). The CDR3 here is CSAGLAGGQETQYF. CDR3 bases: TGCAGTGCTGGACTAGCGGGGGGGCAAGAGACCCAGTACTTC.

This clonotype was counted a few times. The rearrangement links TRBV4-3 to TRBJ1-1; D ambiguous. Trimming took 1 base from V and 5 from J, leaving 17 bases between them. The CDR3 covers 16 residues. Germline V gene data show CDR1 as LGHNA and CDR2 as YSLEER. The CDR3 bases are TGCGCCAGCAGCCAAGTGGGGTCCCAGCGGTGGACTGAAGCTTTCTTT. It specifies CASSQVGSQRWTEAFF.

The sample holds a few counts of this clonotype. V gene TRBV7-2 combines with J gene TRBJ1-6; tentatively, D is TRBD1 (5 bases). This CDR3 is built from 15 residues. Between the trimmed V and J ends, which lost 3 bases and 5 bases, there was a span of 11 bases. The V gene's germline CDR1 is SGHTA and CDR2 FQGNSA. CDR3: CASSFRRGDNSPLHF. CDR3 DNA sequence: TGTGCCAGCAGCTTCCGGAGAGGGGATAATTCACCCCTCCACTTT. Complete variable domain (other parts from reference TRBV7-2 and TRBJ1-6): GAGVSQSPSNKVTEKGKDVELRCDPISGHTALYWYRQSLGQGLEFLIYFQGNSAPDKSGLPSDRFSAERTGGSVSTLTIQRTQQEDSAVYLCASSFRRGDNSPLHFGNGTRLTVT.

The V and J genes are TRBV20-1 and TRBJ1-4; D remains ambiguous. V was cut by 0 bases and J by 0 bases, with 14 bases left in between. CDR1 is DFQATT, CDR2 SNEGSKA, per germline (reference sequence). There are 17 residues in the CDR3. CDR3 DNA sequence: TGCAGTGCTAGAGAACTTCCGGCCCAAGCAACTAATGAAAAACTGTTTTTT. Protein product: CSARELPAQATNEKLFF.

The rearrangement links TRBV12-3 or TRBV12-4 to TRBJ2-5; D is possibly TRBD2 (5 bases). The CDR3 has 13 amino acids. V gave up 3 bases and J gave up 5 bases, with 10 bases separating them. The CDR3 loop reads CASSFHGEETQYF. The CDR3 DNA reads TGTGCCAGCAGTTTTCACGGGGAGGAGACCCAGTACTTC.

The V gene is TRBV7-9, the J gene TRBJ1-6; D is uncertain. The CDR3 length is 12 residues. Per the germline V gene, CDR1 is SEHNR and CDR2 is FQNEAQ (reference sequence). V lost 4 bases to trimming and J lost 10 bases, with 8 bases between them. CDR3 in amino acids: CASSSNSSPLHF. In nucleotides, the CDR3 is TGTGCCAGCAGCTCAAACAGCTCACCCCTCCACTTT.

V is TRBV7-9 and J is TRBJ2-6, with 9 nucleotides matching TRBD1. Germline V gene sequence: CDR1 SEHNR, CDR2 FQNEAQ (reference sequence). With V trimmed by 6 bases and J by 0 bases, 6 bases remained unmatched. The CDR3 extends over 17 amino acids. The CDR3 region is CASRGQGAYSGANVLTF. The DNA for the CDR3 is TGTGCCAGCAGGGGACAGGGCGCATACTCTGGGGCCAACGTCCTGACTTTC.

This clonotype was seen a few times. In nucleotides, the CDR3 is TGCGCCAGCAGCTTTACAGGGGGTGGCACAGATACGCAGTATTTT. It encodes CASSFTGGGTDTQYF. V usage is TRBV5-1 and J usage is TRBJ2-3, with 8 bases matching TRBD1. J gave up 1 base and V 2 bases, and 3 bases lay outside the gene matches. The CDR3 spans 15 residues. Germline assignment: CDR1 SGHRS and CDR2 YFSETQ.

This clonotype was seen a few times. The genes are TRBV20-1 and TRBJ2-7; D gene unclear. V was clipped by 6 bases and J by 2 bases, with 17 bases between them. The CDR3 length is 14 residues. Per germline, CDR1 DFQATT and CDR2 SNEGSKA (reference sequence). This CDR3 is CSAMNYMLPYEQYV. The CDR3 DNA is TGCAGTGCGATGAATTATATGCTACCCTACGAGCAGTACGTC.

This clonotype is judged medium-sized. The chain is built from TRBV7-9 and TRBJ2-7; either TRBD1 or TRBD2 may fit D (6 bases each). Trimming removed 1 base from V and 3 bases from J, with 16 bases in between. The germline V gene encodes CDR1 SEHNR and CDR2 FQNEAQ (reference sequence). The CDR3 loop spans 16 amino acids. CDR3 nucleotides: TGTGCCAGCAGCTTAGGTGGGGGGCTCTACAACTACGAGCAGTACTTC. Translated: CASSLGGGLYNYEQYF.

The chain couples TRBV6-2 or TRBV6-3 to TRBJ1-1; 7 nucleotides match TRBD1. Looked up from germline, CDR1 is MNHEY and CDR2 is SVGEGT. J was trimmed by 5 bases and V by 7 bases; bases with no gene match: 22. The CDR3 totals 18 residues. CDR3 nucleotide sequence: TGTGCCAGCAAGAACCCTCTCCGACAGGGTTTAATTGGTACTGAAGCTTTCTTT. Its protein is CASKNPLRQGLIGTEAFF.